This is a list of T cell receptor beta chains from one sample in a study of T cells in Graves' hyperthyroidism and ophthalmopathy. TCRdb called the multiplex PCR reads again in MiXCR, with one record for every CDR3 protein. The sample consists of 470,000 or so distinct CDR3 sequences, less than 25% of them appearing once. Sequencing was performed on blood. These receptors were collected from a man between 18 and 35 years old with Graves' hyperthyroidism. Each CDR3 is given with its conserved first and last residue. D genes are given only for firm matches. The size field is filled for only some rows; it gives once, few, many or a size class.

TRBD1	TRBJ1-1	TRBV20-1	few	TGCAGTGCTAGAGATTGGAGCGACAGGGTGAACACTGAAGCTTTCTTT	CSARDWSDRVNTEAFF
-	TRBJ1-1	TRBV15	many	TGTGCCACCAGCAGAGACCAAATCGGGACTGAAGCTTTCTTT	CATSRDQIGTEAFF
TRBD1	TRBJ1-5	TRBV20-1	many	TGCAGTGCTAGAGGAGGGACAGGGGTTCAGCCCCAGCATTTT	CSARGGTGVQPQHF
TRBD1	TRBJ2-7	TRBV2	few	TGTGCCAGCAGGGTCAGGACAGGGCCGGGCGAGCAGTACTTC	CASRVRTGPGEQYF
-	TRBJ2-2	TRBV28	-	TGTGCCAGCAGTTTTGGGACTTCGAACACCGGGGAGCTGTTTTTT	CASSFGTSNTGELFF
TRBD1	TRBJ1-2	TRBV5-1	-	TGCGCCAGCAGCTTGAGACAGGGCCCGTTATTGGGAGGGCGCTACACCTTC	CASSLRQGPLLGGRYTF
TRBD1	TRBJ2-6	TRBV7-2	many	TGTGCCAGCAGCTTAGGGCAGGGGGCGGTTGGGGCCAACGTCCTGACTTTC	CASSLGQGAVGANVLTF
TRBD2	TRBJ2-7	TRBV6-1	many	TGTGCCGGGGCCGGGACTACGGGCTACGAGCAGTACTTC	CAGAGTTGYEQYF
-	TRBJ1-3	TRBV6-2/TRBV6-3	-	TGTGCCAGCAGTTACTCTCAGGTTGGCTTAAGCTCTGGAAACACCATATATTTT	CASSYSQVGLSSGNTIYF
TRBD1	TRBJ2-2	TRBV5-1	many	TGCGCCAGCCATGGGACAGGGGCCGGGGAGCTGTTTTTT	CASHGTGAGELFF
-	TRBJ1-3	TRBV11-1	many	TGTGCCAGCAGCTTGTTGACAGGTTTCTCTGGAAACACCATATATTTT	CASSLLTGFSGNTIYF
-	TRBJ1-5	TRBV12-3/TRBV12-4	few	TGTGCCAGCAGTTTAACCAGGGGAGGCGACCAGCCCCAGCATTTT	CASSLTRGGDQPQHF
-	TRBJ2-7	TRBV24-1	many	TGTGCCACCAGTGATTCACGACAGGAGAGATCCTACGAGCAGTACTTC	CATSDSRQERSYEQYF
-	TRBJ1-1	TRBV12-3/TRBV12-4	many	TGTGCCAGCAGTGCCCGGGAGAACACTGAAGCTTTCTTT	CASSARENTEAFF
-	TRBJ1-1	TRBV6-1	-	TGTGCCAGCAGGTTCCGACGGGATTTGAACACTGAAGCTTTCTTT	CASRFRRDLNTEAFF
-	TRBJ1-2	TRBV12-3/TRBV12-4	-	TGTGCCAGCAGTTTAATTGACGACTATGGCTACACCTTC	CASSLIDDYGYTF
TRBD1	TRBJ1-2	TRBV19	-	TGTGCCAGTACCTTGGACAGGGCTTATGGCTACACCTTC	CASTLDRAYGYTF
TRBD2	TRBJ2-5	TRBV6-1	many	TGTGCCAGCAGTGAATCGAGCGGGGGATGGCAAGAGACCCAGTACTTC	CASSESSGGWQETQYF
TRBD2	TRBJ2-3	TRBV5-1	-	TGCGCCAGCAGCTTGGGGACTAGCGGTATCACAGATACGCAGTATTTT	CASSLGTSGITDTQYF
TRBD1	TRBJ2-2	TRBV27	many	TGTGCCAGCAGACCGGGACAGGTTCCCACCGGGGAGCTGTTTTTT	CASRPGQVPTGELFF
-	TRBJ2-5	TRBV5-1	-	TGCGCCAGCAGCCCCGGGCTAGCTACAGCTGAGGGGGAGACCCAGTACTTC	CASSPGLATAEGETQYF
-	TRBJ1-6	TRBV29-1	-	TGCAGCGTTGGGGAGGGGGACTCACCCCTCCACTTT	CSVGEGDSPLHF
TRBD1	TRBJ2-6	TRBV29-1	-	TGCAGCGTTTCAGGGGGCTCAGGGGCCAACGTCCTGACTTTC	CSVSGGSGANVLTF
TRBD1	TRBJ1-2	TRBV28	many	TGTGCCAGCAGTTTTCCCGACAGGGTCGACGGCTACACCTTC	CASSFPDRVDGYTF
-	TRBJ1-1	TRBV6-2/TRBV6-3	many	TGTGCCAGCCTTAAGAACAGGGTTGGGGGCACTGAAGCTTTCTTT	CASLKNRVGGTEAFF
TRBD1	TRBJ1-1	TRBV20-1	few	TGCAGTGCTAGAGATCTTACAGGGGGAGCCCTTGAAGCTTTCTTT	CSARDLTGGALEAFF